The 9 T cell receptor beta chains below all came from one sample that was sequenced in a study of CD8+CD57+ T cells in acquired aplastic anemia. Overall study findings and caveats: Lower repertoire diversity than in total CD4+ and CD8+ pools was seen for CD8+CD57+ cells in patients.

CD8+CD57+ cell expansion had been shown by flow cytometry in patients chosen for sequencing. CDR3 and TCR beta VDJ profiling relied on a genomic DNA template. TCRdb fed the reads into MiXCR, producing one record per CDR3 protein. The sample shows around 17,000 distinct CDR3 sequences, less than 45% of them seen only once. These receptors' targets are unknown. Sequenced sample: CD8+CD57+ T cells sorted from PBMCs. Subset defined: bead-enriched CD8+CD57+ effector memory T cells from SAA patients. These receptors were collected from a human donor with aplastic anemia.

A remark on this clonotype: Mismatch with germline at one junction end may stem from a read error. This chain links TRBV20-1 with TRBJ1-1; tentatively, D is TRBD1 (5 bases). The CDR3 runs 13 residues. Germline loops: CDR1 DFQATT, CDR2 SNEGSKA (reference sequence). The CDR3 sequence: CSANVQGGTEALF. In DNA, the CDR3 is TGCAGTGCTAATGTGCAGGGAGGCACTGAAGCTCTCTTT.

The gene calls are TRBV2 and TRBJ1-4; possible D gene TRBD1, 6 bases. CDR3 length equals 12 residues. Trimming removed 11 bases from V and 14 bases from J, with 21 bases in between. Germline assignment: CDR1 SNHLY and CDR2 FYNNEI. The CDR3 nucleotides read TGTGCCCTCGGAACGGGGGCCAGCGGGCTGTTTTTT. This translates into CALGTGASGLFF.

This clonotype came up many times. V is TRBV7-9 and J is TRBJ2-1; TRBD1 agrees at 8 bases. The germline CDR1 and CDR2 sequences are SEHNR and FQNEAQ (reference sequence). This CDR3 region has 14 residues. The V and J ends lost 7 bases and 2 bases, in that order; junction bases with no gene match: 4. Here the CDR3 reads CASNQGQAYNEQFF. The CDR3 region has the DNA TGTGCCAGCAACCAGGGACAGGCCTACAATGAGCAGTTCTTC.

This chain joins TRBV19 and TRBJ1-2, with D hard to call. The V gene lost 9 bases and the J gene lost 6 bases, with 11 bases spanning the gap. The CDR3 loop spans 11 amino acids. Germline loops: CDR1 LNHDA, CDR2 SQIVND (reference sequence). The CDR3 loop reads CASSPLHGYTF. The CDR3 DNA is TGTGCCAGCTCACCACTTCATGGCTACACCTTC.

This clonotype has a handful of counts. V gene TRBV24-1 combines with J gene TRBJ1-3, with 7 bases lining up with TRBD1. Germline lookup yields CDR1 KGHDR and CDR2 SFDVKD. V lost 11 bases to trimming and J lost 0 bases; unmatched junction nucleotides: 12. CDR3 length: 16 residues. The CDR3 DNA reads as TGTGCCAGCAGGATTGACAGGGCGAGCTCTGGAAACACCATATATTTT. As protein: CASRIDRASSGNTIYF.

This clonotype was counted a few times. The chain recombines TRBV15 with TRBJ2-2; 12 bases agree with TRBD2. The V gene's germline CDR1 is LNHNV and CDR2 YYDKDF (reference sequence). J gave up 4 bases and V 3 bases, and 6 bases lay outside the gene matches. This CDR3 is 17 amino acids long. DNA of the CDR3: TGTGCCACCAGCAGGCCCAGACTAGCGGGGGCCACCGGGGAGCTGTTTTTT. Translation gives CATSRPRLAGATGELFF.

Many counts were recorded for this clonotype. For the CDR3, the DNA is TGTGCCAGCAGCGGGCGGGGGGGCCTTGGCGGGGAGCTGTTTTTT. It yields the protein CASSGRGGLGGELFF. J is TRBJ2-2 and V is TRBV7-6; TRBD2 agrees at 9 bases. Germline CDR1 is SGHVS and CDR2 is FNYEAQ. V was clipped by 5 bases and J by 7 bases; unmatched bases: 8. This CDR3 is 15 amino acids long.

This clonotype was found many times. The chain is built from TRBV5-1 and TRBJ1-2; no clear D gene. From germline, CDR1 is SGHRS and CDR2 YFSETQ. There are 13 residues in the CDR3. Trimming took off 0 bases at V and 2 bases at J, with 5 bases between the two ends. This CDR3 is CASSLGRNYGYTF. The DNA for the CDR3 is TGCGCCAGCAGCTTGGGAAGGAACTATGGCTACACCTTC.

This clonotype showed up many times. The CDR3 loop is CASSLASGPSYNEQFF. The CDR3 DNA is TGTGCCAGCAGCTTAGCATCGGGACCATCATACAATGAGCAGTTCTTC. The chain has TRBV7-6 and TRBJ2-1, with D perhaps TRBD1 or TRBD2 (5 bases each). CDR3 length: 16 residues. Trimming removed 0 bases at V and 4 bases at J, with 13 bases between. Germline V gene sequence: CDR1 SGHVS, CDR2 FNYEAQ.